One sample yielded the 21 T cell receptor beta chains listed below, sequenced in a study of PD-1 blockade in mismatch repair-deficient tumors. Clones were read by immunoSEQ multiplex PCR, and TCRdb kept only the in-frame ones, dropping some. The data hold tens of thousands of clones, with approximately 81% observed a single time. Sequenced here: peripheral blood, sampled about 80 weeks after starting pembrolizumab. All receptors derive from an adult with mismatch repair-deficient cancer.

This clone was detected only once. CDR3 DNA sequence: TGTGCCTGGAGTACAGTGAACGAGCAGTACTTC. It translates to CAWSTVNEQYF. The chain recombines TRBV30 with TRBJ2-7; no reliable D call. The CDR3 totals 11 residues. Trimming removed 2 bases from V and 5 bases from J, with 7 bases in between. Per germline, CDR1 GTSNPN and CDR2 SVGIG (reference sequence).

V is TRBV6-1 and J is TRBJ1-2; D call uncertain. The length of the CDR3 is 13 residues. CDR1 is MNHNS and CDR2 is SASEGT in the germline V gene. V dropped 2 bases and J dropped 8 bases, with 12 bases sitting between them. The CDR3 loop is CASSESKGLGYTF. The CDR3 region has the DNA TGTGCCAGCAGTGAAAGTAAAGGGTTAGGCTACACCTTC.

The chain is built from TRBV6-1 and TRBJ1-2, with D unresolved. The CDR3 runs to 15 residues. V lost 1 base and J 5 bases, leaving 14 bases between the germline ends. Germline CDR1 is MNHNS and CDR2 is SASEGT. The CDR3 protein is CASSEGKDGRYGYTF. CDR3 DNA: TGTGCCAGCAGTGAAGGAAAGGACGGTCGATATGGCTACACCTTC.

This chain uses TRBV11-2 with TRBJ2-2; D gene uncertain. The CDR3 covers 12 residues. Germline V lookup: CDR1 SGHAT, CDR2 FQNNGV. The germline V and J ends were trimmed by 4 bases and 6 bases, with 6 bases remaining between them. The CDR3 region is CASSSRAGELFF. The CDR3 DNA reads TGTGCCAGCAGCTCTCGCGCCGGGGAGCTGTTTTTT.

The chain links TRBV18 to TRBJ2-7; TRBD2 might be the D (6 bases). The V end lost 3 bases, the J end lost 6 bases, and 15 bases lay between the germline ends. CDR1 is KGHSH, CDR2 LQKENI, per germline. CDR3 size: 14 residues. This chain's CDR3 is CASSPRGIFGEQYF. The CDR3 DNA reads as TGTGCCAGCTCACCCCGGGGGATCTTCGGCGAGCAGTACTTC. Full variable domain (missing parts from reference TRBV18 and TRBJ2-7): NAGVMQNPRHLVRRRGQEARLRCSPMKGHSHVYWYRQLPEEGLKFMVYLQKENIIDESGMPKERFSAEFPKEGPSILRIQQVVRGDSAAYFCASSPRGIFGEQYFGPGTRLTVT.

The chain combines TRBV21-1 with TRBJ1-2; the DNA was not compared with TRBD1, the D call given in the table. TRBV21-1 is marked as a pseudogene. This CDR3 is 18 amino acids long. The DNA of the CDR3 is TGTGCCAGCAGCCGACAGGGAACGGGACAACCAGCTAACTATGGCTACACCTTC. This gives the protein CASSRQGTGQPANYGYTF.

The chain links TRBV11-3 to TRBJ2-1; 8 nucleotides line up with TRBD2. CDR1 is SGHNT, CDR2 YENEEA, per germline. The CDR3 is 18 amino acids. The V segment lost 3 bases and the J segment 0 bases; nucleotides outside the gene matches: 10. The CDR3 nucleotides read TGTGCCAGCAGCTTTAGGACTAGCTCCCAGAGCTCCTACAATGAGCAGTTCTTC. It is translated as CASSFRTSSQSSYNEQFF.

This chain joins TRBV7-6 and TRBJ2-2, with 8 bases fitting TRBD2. The CDR3 loop spans 17 amino acids. The V gene end was trimmed by 5 bases and the J gene end by 7 bases; junction bases not matched to a gene: 15. Germline V gene sequence: CDR1 SGHVS, CDR2 FNYEAQ. The CDR3 coding sequence is TGTGCCAGCAGCCCCACCCCAGGGACTAGGTTTCACGGGGAGCTGTTTTTT. Protein: CASSPTPGTRFHGELFF.

Only one count was recorded for this clone. The chain links TRBV30 to TRBJ1-3; possible D gene TRBD1, 5 bases. The CDR3 runs 14 residues. Trimming took off 2 bases at V and 4 bases at J, with 12 bases between the two ends. The germline V gene encodes CDR1 GTSNPN and CDR2 SVGIG (reference sequence). The CDR3 region is CAWSPDSFGNTIYF. CDR3 nucleotide sequence: TGTGCCTGGAGTCCAGACAGTTTCGGAAACACCATATATTTT.

On this clone: The junction does not match germline at one end; this may be a read error. The V gene is TRBV9, the J gene TRBJ1-1; D might be TRBD1 (5 bases). From germline, CDR1 is SGDLS and CDR2 YYNGEE. The CDR3 runs to 14 residues. Written as DNA, the CDR3 is TGTGCCAGCAGCGGTGAGTCCAAGGGGCGAGAAGTTTTCTTT. This gives the protein CASSGESKGREVFF.

The chain joins TRBV25-1 to TRBJ2-1; 8 nucleotides line up with TRBD2. CDR3 size: 18 residues. The J segment lost 0 bases and the V segment lost 3 bases, leaving 10 bases of the junction unmatched. CDR1 MGHDK and CDR2 SYGVNS come from the germline V gene. CDR3 protein: CASSDPKGLAGSYNEQFF. The CDR3 region has the DNA TGTGCCAGCAGTGACCCAAAAGGACTAGCAGGCTCCTACAATGAGCAGTTCTTC.

The chain has TRBV19 and TRBJ2-1; TRBD2 matches 8 bases. Germline V gene lookup returns CDR1 LNHDA and CDR2 SQIVND (reference sequence). The CDR3 extends over 18 amino acids. V lost 4 bases to trimming and J lost 2 bases; unmatched junction nucleotides: 13. CDR3 amino acids: CASSRKVAGTLAYNEQFF. The CDR3 region has the DNA TGTGCCAGTAGTAGAAAGGTAGCGGGAACCCTCGCCTACAATGAGCAGTTCTTC.

The chain uses TRBV9 and TRBJ1-3, with a possible D match to TRBD1 (5 bases). Trimming pared 0 bases from V and 0 bases from J, leaving 7 bases between. Germline V gives CDR1 SGDLS, CDR2 YYNGEE. The length of the CDR3 is 15 residues. The CDR3 sequence is CASSVVGTSGNTIYF. DNA of the CDR3: TGTGCCAGCAGCGTAGTGGGGACCTCTGGAAACACCATATATTTT.

The chain carries TRBV7-8 and TRBJ2-7; D is undetermined. CDR1 and CDR2 from the germline V gene are SGHVS and FQNEAQ. The CDR3 extends over 12 amino acids. Trimming took 1 base from V and 6 from J, leaving 7 bases between them. CDR3 bases: TGTGCCAGCAGCTTAGACGGGCCCGAGCAGTACTTC. Translating it yields CASSLDGPEQYF.

The V gene is TRBV7-9, the J gene TRBJ2-3, with TRBD1 identical over 9 bases. The CDR3 is 12 amino acids. Germline values: CDR1 SEHNR, CDR2 FQNEAQ (reference sequence). V trimming: 1 base; J trimming: 13 bases; junction bases outside the gene matches: 3. CDR3 sequence: CASSLEDRGEYF. CDR3 DNA: TGTGCCAGCAGCTTAGAGGACAGGGGCGAGTATTTT.

The genes are TRBV30 and TRBJ2-2; D gene uncertain. V lost 0 bases and J 6 bases, leaving 11 bases between the germline ends. The CDR3 sequence is 14 residues long. Germline V lookup: CDR1 GTSNPN, CDR2 SVGIG (reference sequence). CDR3 in DNA: TGTGCCTGGAGTGTAACTGCAGGCCCCGGGGAGCTGTTTTTT. Its protein product is CAWSVTAGPGELFF.

This chain joins TRBV7-3 and TRBJ2-5; possibly TRBD1 for D (6 bases). The CDR3 runs to 14 residues. Germline V CDR1 and CDR2: SGHTA, FQGTGA. The ends were cut back, 5 bases at V and 5 bases at J, with 15 bases in the middle. CDR3 in DNA: TGTGCCAGCAGCCCTTTGGGGACATGGGAGACCCAGTACTTC. It is translated as CASSPLGTWETQYF. Looking up the rest from reference TRBV7-3 and TRBJ2-5 gives the full variable domain: GAGVSQTPSNKVTEKGKYVELRCDPISGHTALYWYRQSLGQGPEFLIYFQGTGAADDSGLPNDRFFAVRPEGSVSTLKIQRTERGDSAVYLCASSPLGTWETQYFGPGTRLLVL.

The chain employs TRBV11-2 and TRBJ2-2, with TRBD2 identical over 8 bases. This CDR3 is 19 amino acids long. Trimming at V came to 4 bases and at J to 3 bases, leaving 16 bases not matched to a gene. Germline V gene sequence: CDR1 SGHAT, CDR2 FQNNGV. The DNA of the CDR3 is TGTGCCAGCAGCTCTACGGACTGGACTAGCCGTCATTACACCGGGGAGCTGTTTTTT. Protein: CASSSTDWTSRHYTGELFF.

The chain carries TRBV5-4 and TRBJ2-4, with 8 bases lining up with TRBD2. The germline V gene has CDR1 SGHNT and CDR2 YYREEE (reference sequence). The CDR3 runs 15 residues. After removal of 5 bases from V and 8 bases from J, the junction contained 12 bases not matched to a gene. This CDR3 is CASSLGTSRGDIQYF. The CDR3 bases are TGTGCCAGCAGTCTTGGGACTAGTCGGGGGGACATTCAGTACTTC.

The CDR3 DNA sequence: TGTGCCAGTAGTATCGGTTCAAGGGGGAACCTTGCCCAAGAGACCCAGTACTTC. Encoded protein: CASSIGSRGNLAQETQYF. This chain joins TRBV19 and TRBJ2-5; D perhaps matches TRBD1 (6 bases). There are 18 residues in the CDR3. Deletions cut 3 bases from V and 1 base from J, with 21 bases between. Germline CDR1 and CDR2: LNHDA and SQIVND (reference sequence). Looking up the rest from reference TRBV19 and TRBJ2-5 gives the full variable domain: DGGITQSPKYLFRKEGQNVTLSCEQNLNHDAMYWYRQDPGQGLRLIYYSQIVNDFQKGDIAEGYSVSREKKESFPLTVTSAQKNPTAFYLCASSIGSRGNLAQETQYFGPGTRLLVL.

The V gene is TRBV4-1, the J gene TRBJ2-5, with D possibly matching TRBD2 (6 bases). CDR3 length: 13 residues. Germline lookup yields CDR1 MGHRA and CDR2 YSYEKL. V lost 6 bases and J lost 5, with 13 bases in between. The CDR3 is CASSHPGVETQYF. DNA for the CDR3: TGCGCCAGCAGTCATCCGGGAGTGGAGACCCAGTACTTC.